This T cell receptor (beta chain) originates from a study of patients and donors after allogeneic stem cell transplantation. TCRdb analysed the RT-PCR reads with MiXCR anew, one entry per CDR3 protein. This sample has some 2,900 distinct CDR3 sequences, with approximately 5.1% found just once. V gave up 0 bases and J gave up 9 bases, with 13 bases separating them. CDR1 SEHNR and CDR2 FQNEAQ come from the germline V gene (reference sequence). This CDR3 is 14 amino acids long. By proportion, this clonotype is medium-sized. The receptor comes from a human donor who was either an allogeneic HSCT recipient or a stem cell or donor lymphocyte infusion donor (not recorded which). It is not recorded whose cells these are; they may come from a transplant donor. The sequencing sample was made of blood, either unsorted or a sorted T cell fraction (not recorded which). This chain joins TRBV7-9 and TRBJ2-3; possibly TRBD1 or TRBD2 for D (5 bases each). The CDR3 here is CASSLAAVGGTQYF. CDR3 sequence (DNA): TGTGCCAGCAGCTTAGCGGCAGTTGGGGGAACGCAGTATTTT.